This is a list of T cell receptor beta chains from one sample in a study of T cell clones after liver transplantation. The data were produced by immunoSEQ multiplex PCR, yet TCRdb's version contains in-frame clones alone and is incomplete. The table records more than 95,000 clones, 90% of them present only once. Source: CD4+ T cells from blood, taken 12 months after liver transplant. The receptors were gathered from a human patient who received a liver transplant. Part of the T cell pool may stem from the graft donor. CDR3s leave out the opening cysteine and the closing phenylalanine or tryptophan. Some rows mark clone size as missing; the rest say once, few, many or name a class of expanded clone.

clone_size: -; j_call: TRBJ2-4; v_call: TRBV6-6; cdr3_aa: ASSSSDSPQY
clone_size: -; j_call: TRBJ1-1; v_call: TRBV2; cdr3_aa: AGRGDFRYAF
clone_size: -; j_call: TRBJ1-1; v_call: TRBV11-2; cdr3_aa: ASSLLDSRAEAF
clone_size: -; j_call: TRBJ1-3; v_call: TRBV27; cdr3_aa: ASSLGGLAGNTIY
clone_size: -; j_call: TRBJ2-7; v_call: TRBV9; cdr3_aa: ASSVEATGGYEQY
clone_size: once; j_call: TRBJ2-1; v_call: TRBV7-9; cdr3_aa: ASSHGTSGDNEQF
clone_size: -; j_call: TRBJ2-5; v_call: TRBV6-1; cdr3_aa: ASSGPSLQETQY
clone_size: -; j_call: TRBJ2-5; v_call: TRBV7-9; cdr3_aa: ASSLARTFQETQY
clone_size: many; j_call: TRBJ1-1; v_call: TRBV28; cdr3_aa: ASDRRGRTEAF
clone_size: -; j_call: TRBJ2-1; v_call: TRBV11-3; cdr3_aa: ASSLPGQFYNEQF
clone_size: few; j_call: TRBJ2-2; v_call: TRBV7-2; cdr3_aa: ASSPLGGSYTGELF
clone_size: -; j_call: TRBJ2-7; v_call: TRBV6-1; cdr3_aa: ASSEPGGRDFYEQY
clone_size: -; j_call: TRBJ1-2; v_call: TRBV18; cdr3_aa: ASSSQGADYGYT
clone_size: -; j_call: TRBJ1-1; v_call: TRBV4-1; cdr3_aa: ASSQFTENTEAF
clone_size: -; j_call: TRBJ2-1; v_call: TRBV5-1; cdr3_aa: ASSLGQLNEQF
clone_size: -; j_call: TRBJ2-3; v_call: TRBV15; cdr3_aa: ATSRARTSENTQY
clone_size: -; j_call: TRBJ2-3; v_call: TRBV11-3; cdr3_aa: ASSSGQGVPSTDTQY
clone_size: -; j_call: TRBJ2-7; v_call: TRBV7-2; cdr3_aa: ASSARWDRTSYEQY
clone_size: -; j_call: TRBJ2-1; v_call: TRBV4-3; cdr3_aa: ASSQESREGRYEQF
clone_size: once; j_call: TRBJ2-3; v_call: TRBV7-3; cdr3_aa: ASSQRPGTDTQY
clone_size: -; j_call: TRBJ2-7; v_call: TRBV19; cdr3_aa: ASSSPGQGVYEQY
clone_size: -; j_call: TRBJ1-2; v_call: TRBV28; cdr3_aa: ASSLRGNYGYT
clone_size: -; j_call: TRBJ2-2; v_call: TRBV10-3; cdr3_aa: AISPSRVRAGELF
clone_size: -; j_call: TRBJ1-1; v_call: TRBV15; cdr3_aa: ATSIPGRVNTEAF
clone_size: -; j_call: TRBJ2-3; v_call: TRBV28; cdr3_aa: ASSFNPLDRAHTDTQY
clone_size: few; j_call: TRBJ1-5; v_call: TRBV7-9; cdr3_aa: ASSPKGGGNQPQH
clone_size: -; j_call: TRBJ1-2; v_call: TRBV7-2; cdr3_aa: ASSLVPRGQGYT
clone_size: -; j_call: TRBJ2-7; v_call: TRBV19; cdr3_aa: ASSSWTGTNEQY
clone_size: -; j_call: TRBJ1-4; v_call: TRBV5-6; cdr3_aa: ASSLGGPGDEKLF
clone_size: -; j_call: TRBJ1-1; v_call: TRBV7-2; cdr3_aa: ASTKKAGGGTEAF
clone_size: -; j_call: TRBJ2-3; v_call: TRBV7-2; cdr3_aa: ASSLGEYGVTQY
clone_size: -; j_call: TRBJ2-7; v_call: TRBV6-5; cdr3_aa: ASKEGHSYEQY
clone_size: -; j_call: TRBJ2-2; v_call: TRBV6-6; cdr3_aa: ASSYSGPSGTGELF
clone_size: -; j_call: TRBJ1-5; v_call: TRBV28; cdr3_aa: ASKYRGRDLNQPQH
clone_size: -; j_call: TRBJ1-6; v_call: TRBV4-1; cdr3_aa: ASSHQYNSPLH
clone_size: -; j_call: TRBJ2-7; v_call: TRBV6-8; cdr3_aa: ASSYARGQAYEQY